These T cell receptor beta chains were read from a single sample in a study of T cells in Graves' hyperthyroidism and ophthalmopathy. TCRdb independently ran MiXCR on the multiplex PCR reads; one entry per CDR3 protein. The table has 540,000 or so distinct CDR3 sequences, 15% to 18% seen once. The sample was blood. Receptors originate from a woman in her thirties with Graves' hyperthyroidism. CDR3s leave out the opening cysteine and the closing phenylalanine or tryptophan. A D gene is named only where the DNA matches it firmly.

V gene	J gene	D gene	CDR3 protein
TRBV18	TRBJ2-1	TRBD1	ASSQTGGSSRGEQF
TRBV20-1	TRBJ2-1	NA	SARAGSGEQF
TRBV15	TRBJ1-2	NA	ATSRDRGSYGYT
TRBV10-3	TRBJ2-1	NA	AIQQGPYNEQF
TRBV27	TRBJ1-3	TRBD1	ASSFTGGSGNTIY
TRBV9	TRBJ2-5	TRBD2	ASSVGEAGGWGETQY
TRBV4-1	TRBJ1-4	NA	ASSQGHDRGNEKLF
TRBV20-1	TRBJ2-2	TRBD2	SARDHRGRGSGELF
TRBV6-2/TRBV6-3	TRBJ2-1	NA	ASSYSTEYNEQF
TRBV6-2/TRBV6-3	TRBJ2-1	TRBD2	ASSTLAGGPNEQF
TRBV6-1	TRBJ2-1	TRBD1	ASSQGDYNEQF
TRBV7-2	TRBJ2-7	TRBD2	ASSLALAGGVKNEQY
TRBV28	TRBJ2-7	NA	ASRGVGYDQY
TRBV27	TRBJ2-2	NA	ASSLSRPTGELF
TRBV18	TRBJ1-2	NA	ASSSNSYGYT
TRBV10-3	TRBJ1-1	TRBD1	ATGQSMNTEAF
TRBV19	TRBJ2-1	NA	ASSNDRYNEQF
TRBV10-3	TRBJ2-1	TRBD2	AISDLAGGKAYNEQF
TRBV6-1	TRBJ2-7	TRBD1	ASGTGDYYEQY
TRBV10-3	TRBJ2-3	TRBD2	AISVRLATSTDTQY
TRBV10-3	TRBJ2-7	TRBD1	ATQQGASYEQY
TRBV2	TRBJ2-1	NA	ARGQAYNEQF
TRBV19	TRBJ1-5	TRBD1	ATGTGRQPQH
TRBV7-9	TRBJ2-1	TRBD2	ASSHNGLATYNEQF
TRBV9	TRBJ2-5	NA	ASSTQGGGWETQY
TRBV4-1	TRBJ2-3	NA	ASSQGVRDTQY
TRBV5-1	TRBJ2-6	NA	ASSSPGTFLSGANVLT
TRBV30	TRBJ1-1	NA	AWSPTTEAF
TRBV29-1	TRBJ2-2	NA	SVGGFANTGELF
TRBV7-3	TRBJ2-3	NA	ASSLGRVADTQY
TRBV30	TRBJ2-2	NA	AWSGTVNTGELF
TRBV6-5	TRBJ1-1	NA	ASSYGAQGLEAF
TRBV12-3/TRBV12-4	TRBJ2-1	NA	ASSLLDYNEQF
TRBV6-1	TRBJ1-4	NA	ASSGGGATNEKLF
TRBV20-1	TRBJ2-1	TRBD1	SAPRTGVNEQF
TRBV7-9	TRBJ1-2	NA	ASSTRTVLNYGYT
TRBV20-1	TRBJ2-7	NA	SAPPEGSGSYEQY
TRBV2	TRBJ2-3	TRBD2	ASSTELLAGGTDTQY
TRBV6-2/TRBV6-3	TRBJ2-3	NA	ASRRTRIFPDTQY
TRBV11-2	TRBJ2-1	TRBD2	ASSLAVGRANEQF
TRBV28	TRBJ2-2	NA	ASGSDTGRGAVGGELF
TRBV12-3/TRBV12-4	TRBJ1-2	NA	ASSPQDLIRYGYT